The sequence of this T cell receptor (beta chain) was determined in a study of T cells in Graves' hyperthyroidism and ophthalmopathy. Study conclusions and caveats: Peripheral blood also featured most of the thyroid clonotypes expanded above 0.001.

The CDR3 consists of 13 residues. In germline, CDR1 is LGHNT, CDR2 FRNRAP. Researchers amplified the TCR beta CDR3 regions from RNA transcripts. Carried out on the TCR CDR3, a first-round RT-PCR used the HTBI primer set. MiXCR, run by TCRdb on the multiplex PCR reads, gives a single entry per CDR3 protein. The data show 460,000 or so distinct CDR3 sequences, with roughly 14% seen just once and over 15% held by the top ten. A few counts support this clonotype. Its antigen is undetermined. It may be a read error: a sequence one base away is much more abundant. Diagnosing involved the use of clinical symptoms, serum thyroxine and TRAb, thyroid ultrasound and orbital computed tomography.

V is TRBV12-5 and J is TRBJ2-7; D might be TRBD2 (7 bases). Sequenced material: blood. This TCR derives from a woman between 18 and 30 years old with Graves' hyperthyroidism. The CDR3 DNA sequence: TGTACTAGTGGTTTGGCGGCAGGGGAGGGGCAGTACTTC. Amino acids: CTSGLAAGEGQYF.